The sequence of this TCR beta chain was determined in a study of control samples from healthy donors and cancer patients. Clones were sequenced by immunoSEQ multiplex PCR, and TCRdb holds only the in-frame ones, with some missing. The sample has some 130,000 clones, 75% to 95% seen once. CDR3 length: 15 residues. Germline V gene lookup returns CDR1 LGHDT and CDR2 YNNKEL (reference sequence). V lost 2 bases to trimming and J lost 3 bases; unmatched junction nucleotides: 6. The chain combines TRBV3-1 (or the pseudogene TRBV3-2) with TRBJ1-2; 7 bases align to TRBD1. The receptor's source is a young man in good health. Sequencing input: blood. The CDR3: CASSQFTGDDYGYTF. CDR3 sequence (DNA): TGTGCCAGCAGCCAATTTACAGGGGACGACTATGGCTACACCTTC.